The 31 T cell receptor beta chains in this list originate from one sample, sequenced in a study of blood T cell repertoires in COVID-19. Profiling relied on immunoSEQ multiplex PCR, and the TCRdb table lists in-frame clones only, not all of them. The table records fewer than 150,000 clones, more than 70% of them present only once. Input material: peripheral blood. These receptors originate from a woman aged 55-70 years with COVID-19, enrolled during active disease.

This clone was seen more than once but under ten times. V and J are TRBV12-3 or TRBV12-4 and TRBJ1-5; 7 nucleotides agree with TRBD1. CDR3 size: 13 residues. V was pared by 2 bases and J by 6 bases, with 1 base of the junction left unmatched. CDR3 DNA sequence: TGTGCCAGCAGTTTACCAGGGGGTCAGCCCCAGCATTTT. It codes for CASSLPGGQPQHF.

V usage is TRBV5-6 and J usage is TRBJ1-3; D not resolved. The CDR3 length is 17 residues. From germline, CDR1 is SGHDT and CDR2 YYEEEE. Between the trimmed V and J ends, which lost 2 bases and 0 bases, there was a span of 15 bases. The CDR3 spells CASSFGPLSDSGNTIYF. The CDR3 DNA is TGTGCCAGCAGCTTTGGTCCTCTTAGTGACTCTGGAAACACCATATATTTT.

In this sample, this clone turned up once. The chain joins TRBV10-3 to TRBJ2-7; possibly TRBD1 for D (6 bases). The V and J ends lost 6 bases and 0 bases respectively, with 12 bases between them. CDR3 length: 14 residues. The germline CDR1 and CDR2 sequences are ENHRY and SYGVKD. In DNA form, the CDR3 reads TGTGCCATCAGGGACAGTATGAGCTCCTACGAGCAGTACTTC. It codes for CAIRDSMSSYEQYF.

J is TRBJ1-6 and V is TRBV11-2, with TRBD1 matching over 9 bases. The germline gives CDR1 SGHAT, CDR2 FQNNGV. With V trimmed by 0 bases and J by 7 bases, 4 bases remained unmatched. The CDR3 totals 16 residues. The CDR3 region has the DNA TGTGCCAGCAGCTTAGAAGCCGGGACAGGGAATTCACCCCTCCACTTT. Translating it yields CASSLEAGTGNSPLHF.

This chain joins TRBV5-5 and TRBJ2-7; 8 positions match TRBD1. After removal of 0 bases from V and 5 bases from J, the junction contained 10 bases not matched to a gene. Germline V gene data show CDR1 as SGHKS and CDR2 as YYEKEE (reference sequence). CDR3 length: 16 residues. DNA for the CDR3: TGTGCCAGCAGCTTGGCCGGGACAGGCGGGTACGACGAGCAGTACTTC. Translating it yields CASSLAGTGGYDEQYF.

The chain carries TRBV18 and TRBJ1-1, with TRBD1 as a possible D gene (6 bases). This CDR3 comprises 16 residues. Trimming shortened V by 6 bases and J by 0 bases, and 17 bases separated the two germline ends. Germline values: CDR1 KGHSH, CDR2 LQKENI. The CDR3 DNA reads as TGTGCCAGCTCCCTCCACAGGGTCTCCGTGAACACTGAAGCTTTCTTT. Its protein product is CASSLHRVSVNTEAFF.

The chain recombines TRBV7-8 with TRBJ2-1; weak D call: TRBD2 (5 bases). Per germline, CDR1 SGHVS and CDR2 FQNEAQ. V dropped 1 base and J dropped 15 bases, with 13 bases sitting between them. The length of the CDR3 is 12 residues. For the CDR3, the DNA is TGTGCCAGCAGCTTAGTCGAGTCTCGGGGGTTCTTC. It specifies CASSLVESRGFF.

This sequence joins TRBV5-1 and TRBJ2-3; 8 bases align to TRBD2. Germline loops: CDR1 SGHRS, CDR2 YFSETQ. V was clipped by 2 bases and J by 1 base; unmatched bases: 0. This CDR3 has 14 amino acids. The CDR3 bases are TGCGCCAGCAGCTTTAGCGGGGGCACAGATACGCAGTATTTT. Amino acids: CASSFSGGTDTQYF. Using reference TRBV5-1 and TRBJ2-3 for the parts outside the CDR3, the full variable domain is KAGVTQTPRYLIKTRGQQVTLSCSPISGHRSVSWYQQTPGQGLQFLFEYFSETQRNKGNFPGRFSGRQFSNSRSEMNVSTLELGDSALYLCASSFSGGTDTQYFGPGTRLTVL.

The chain employs TRBV9 and TRBJ2-3, with 8 bases matching TRBD2. The germline gives CDR1 SGDLS, CDR2 YYNGEE. The CDR3 is 14 amino acids. The V gene end was trimmed by 3 bases and the J gene end by 4 bases; junction bases not matched to a gene: 4. CDR3 residues: CASSGGGRADTQYF. The CDR3 DNA reads as TGTGCCAGCAGCGGCGGGGGGCGAGCAGATACGCAGTATTTT.

This clone was counted once. This chain joins TRBV27 and TRBJ2-2; D may be TRBD2 (6 bases). There are 16 residues in the CDR3. CDR1 is MNHEY and CDR2 is SMNVEV in the germline V gene (reference sequence). Trimming shortened V by 2 bases and J by 5 bases, and 15 bases separated the two germline ends. The CDR3 reads CASSLSGGGETGELFF. The CDR3 coding sequence is TGTGCCAGCAGTTTAAGTGGGGGAGGAGAGACCGGGGAGCTGTTTTTT.

V gene TRBV4-1 combines with J gene TRBJ1-5; 7 bases fit TRBD1. The CDR3 totals 16 residues. Germline V lookup: CDR1 MGHRA, CDR2 YSYEKL. Losses at the gene ends were 4 bases for V and 3 bases for J; bases not matched to a gene: 9. CDR3 residues: CASSPGGGGHNQPQHF. CDR3 coding DNA: TGCGCCAGCAGCCCAGGAGGAGGGGGCCACAATCAGCCCCAGCATTTT.

V and J are TRBV7-3 and TRBJ2-7, with no clear D. The V end lost 5 bases, the J end lost 5 bases, and 13 bases lay between the germline ends. The CDR3 is 13 residues long. In germline, CDR1 is SGHTA, CDR2 FQGTGA. The CDR3 spells CASSDYRLNEQYF. The CDR3, as DNA: TGTGCCAGCAGCGATTACCGGTTGAACGAGCAGTACTTC.

This clone was observed a single time. V is TRBV29-1 and J is TRBJ1-1; 7 nucleotides agree with TRBD1. The germline V gene has CDR1 SQVTM and CDR2 ANQGSEA. V trimming: 4 bases; J trimming: 6 bases; junction bases outside the gene matches: 8. The length of the CDR3 is 13 residues. DNA of the CDR3: TGCAGCGTTGCACGACAGGGAACGGCTGAAGCTTTCTTT. Protein: CSVARQGTAEAFF.

This clone occurred once. This rearrangement joins TRBV24-1 to TRBJ2-1, with TRBD1 as a possible D gene (6 bases). This CDR3 is built from 15 residues. V lost 4 bases and J lost 2, with 11 bases in between. Germline V gene data show CDR1 as KGHDR and CDR2 as SFDVKD. CDR3 sequence: CATSEQGSPYNEQFF. Here the CDR3 DNA reads TGTGCCACCAGTGAACAGGGTAGTCCCTACAATGAGCAGTTCTTC.

V is TRBV6-5 and J is TRBJ1-2; 9 bases match TRBD1. CDR3 length: 13 residues. Germline trimming cut 10 bases from V and 1 base from J; bases unmatched to any gene: 4. The germline CDR1 and CDR2 sequences are MNHEY and SVGAGI. CDR3 sequence: CAIGTGNNYGYTF. DNA for the CDR3: TGTGCCATCGGGACAGGGAATAACTATGGCTACACCTTC.

With regard to this clone: The junction does not match germline at one end; this may be a read error. V is TRBV14 and J is TRBJ2-7; D is unclear. This CDR3 is 11 amino acids long. Per germline, CDR1 SGHDN and CDR2 FVKESK. CDR3 nucleotide sequence: TGTGCCAGCAGCCAAGATAATGGGCAGCACTTC. This translates into CASSQDNGQHF. Variable domain in full (rest from reference TRBV14 and TRBJ2-7): EAGVTQFPSHSVIEKGQTVTLRCDPISGHDNLYWYRRVMGKEIKFLLHFVKESKQDESGMPNNRFLAERTGGTYSTLKVQPAELEDSGVYFCASSQDNGQHFGPGTRLTVT.

The gene calls are TRBV2 and TRBJ1-2; D is uncertain. CDR3 length: 15 residues. The germline V gene encodes CDR1 SNHLY and CDR2 FYNNEI. V lost 3 bases to trimming and J lost 2 bases, with 13 bases between them. The CDR3 is CASSDWRSFNYGYTF. For the CDR3, the DNA is TGTGCCAGCAGTGATTGGAGGTCTTTCAACTATGGCTACACCTTC. The full variable domain, rest sourced from reference TRBV2 and TRBJ1-2, is EPEVTQTPSHQVTQMGQEVILRCVPISNHLYFYWYRQILGQKVEFLVSFYNNEISEKSEIFDDQFSVERPDGSNFTLKIRSTKLEDSAMYFCASSDWRSFNYGYTFGSGTRLTVV.

V usage is TRBV19 and J usage is TRBJ2-1, with D possibly matching TRBD1 (6 bases). This CDR3 is 18 amino acids long. From germline, CDR1 is LNHDA and CDR2 SQIVND (reference sequence). V was cut by 1 base and J by 3 bases, with 19 bases left in between. Here the CDR3 reads CASSIARATGSGYNEQFF. CDR3 bases: TGTGCCAGTAGTATAGCCCGGGCCACAGGGTCGGGCTACAATGAGCAGTTCTTC.

This clone came up once. The V call is TRBV18, the J call TRBJ1-6; D is possibly TRBD1 (5 bases). The CDR3 has 15 residues. Germline-derived CDR1 and CDR2 are KGHSH and LQKENI. The germline V and J ends were trimmed by 5 bases and 7 bases, with 15 bases remaining between them. DNA for the CDR3: TGTGCCAGCTCAGTAGGGGAAGCAAGGAATTCACCCCTCCACTTT. Its protein is CASSVGEARNSPLHF. Full variable domain (rest looked up from reference TRBV18 and TRBJ1-6): NAGVMQNPRHLVRRRGQEARLRCSPMKGHSHVYWYRQLPEEGLKFMVYLQKENIIDESGMPKERFSAEFPKEGPSILRIQQVVRGDSAAYFCASSVGEARNSPLHFGNGTRLTVT.

This clone has only one observation. The chain uses TRBV20-1 and TRBJ2-7, with 9 bases identical to TRBD1. Germline loops: CDR1 DFQATT, CDR2 SNEGSKA (reference sequence). V was clipped by 3 bases and J by 3 bases; unmatched bases: 15. The CDR3 has 17 amino acids. Here the CDR3 reads CSASFLRTGDLSYEQYF. CDR3 sequence (DNA): TGCAGTGCTAGTTTCCTACGGACAGGGGATCTGAGCTACGAGCAGTACTTC.

The DNA for the CDR3 is TGTGCCAGCAGCGAAGGTGGAGTACAGCCCCAGCATTTT. Protein: CASSEGGVQPQHF. This chain uses TRBV9 with TRBJ1-5; D uncertain. This CDR3 region has 13 residues. V was trimmed by 3 bases and J by 7 bases, leaving 11 bases between them. CDR1 is SGDLS and CDR2 is YYNGEE in the germline V gene.

The chain recombines TRBV18 with TRBJ2-6; 11 bases agree with TRBD1. V was clipped by 6 bases and J by 1 base; unmatched bases: 8. The CDR3 runs to 18 residues. Germline V lookup: CDR1 KGHSH, CDR2 LQKENI. CDR3 in DNA: TGTGCCAGCTCCCCAACCGGGACAGGGGGGTCTGGGGCCAACGTCCTGACTTTC. This sequence encodes CASSPTGTGGSGANVLTF. Complete variable domain (other parts from reference TRBV18 and TRBJ2-6): NAGVMQNPRHLVRRRGQEARLRCSPMKGHSHVYWYRQLPEEGLKFMVYLQKENIIDESGMPKERFSAEFPKEGPSILRIQQVVRGDSAAYFCASSPTGTGGSGANVLTFGAGSRLTVL.

This rearrangement joins TRBV10-3 to TRBJ2-3; D is possibly TRBD2 (7 bases). Germline CDR1 is ENHRY and CDR2 is SYGVKD. The CDR3 spans 19 residues. V was pared by 0 bases and J by 0 bases, with 19 bases between. This chain's CDR3 is CAISESAGRGAISTDTQYF. In DNA, the CDR3 is TGTGCCATCAGTGAGTCTGCTGGGAGGGGGGCTATTAGCACAGATACGCAGTATTTT.

This chain joins TRBV18 and TRBJ2-2; 10 nucleotides match TRBD1. The V gene end was trimmed by 5 bases and the J gene end by 1 base; junction bases not matched to a gene: 4. The germline V gene has CDR1 KGHSH and CDR2 LQKENI. The CDR3 covers 16 residues. In DNA, the CDR3 is TGTGCCAGCTCAATCGACAGGGGGCAGAACACCGGGGAGCTGTTTTTT. Translated: CASSIDRGQNTGELFF.

This clone occurred once. This chain links TRBV30 with TRBJ1-2; D unresolved. Per germline, CDR1 GTSNPN and CDR2 SVGIG (reference sequence). CDR3 length equals 13 residues. Trimming pared 0 bases from V and 6 bases from J, leaving 11 bases between. Here the CDR3 DNA reads TGTGCCTGGAGTGTACGAGGCGACCATGGCTACACCTTC. Protein: CAWSVRGDHGYTF.

J is TRBJ2-5 and V is TRBV5-1, with TRBD2 matching over 15 bases. V dropped 2 bases and J dropped 0; count of bases not matched to a gene: 5. Germline CDR1 SGHRS, CDR2 YFSETQ. The CDR3 contains 18 residues. The CDR3 is CASSFGLAGGLYQETQYF. CDR3 DNA: TGCGCCAGCAGCTTCGGACTAGCGGGGGGGTTGTACCAAGAGACCCAGTACTTC.

The chain couples TRBV4-3 to TRBJ2-1; TRBD2 aligns across 14 bases. Germline V lookup: CDR1 LGHNA, CDR2 YSLEER. J gave up 5 bases and V 3 bases, and 6 bases lay outside the gene matches. This CDR3 is built from 17 residues. The CDR3: CASSHGTSGGRDNEQFF. The CDR3 DNA sequence: TGCGCCAGCAGCCACGGGACTAGCGGGGGCCGAGACAATGAGCAGTTCTTC.

The chain employs TRBV12-1 and TRBJ2-3; the table's D call, TRBD2, has no DNA check behind it. TRBV12-1 is annotated as a pseudogene. The CDR3 has 14 residues. This chain's CDR3 is CASSPETRTDTQYF. DNA of the CDR3: TGTGCCAGCAGCCCAGAGACTCGTACAGATACGCAGTATTTT.

The chain links TRBV5-1 to TRBJ1-6; D is ambiguous. This CDR3 comprises 14 residues. The V end lost 6 bases, the J end lost 5 bases, and 12 bases lay between the germline ends. The germline gives CDR1 SGHRS, CDR2 YFSETQ. CDR3 amino acids: CASKSGPDNSPLHF. CDR3 sequence (DNA): TGCGCCAGCAAGTCTGGTCCGGATAATTCACCCCTCCACTTT.

This clone was seen just once. V and J are TRBV19 and TRBJ1-1; D is undetermined. Germline V CDR1 and CDR2: LNHDA, SQIVND (reference sequence). The CDR3 contains 13 residues. Trimming took off 5 bases at V and 0 bases at J, with 7 bases between the two ends. The CDR3 DNA reads as TGTGCCAGTAGTCAGGTAATGAACACTGAAGCTTTCTTT. This gives the protein CASSQVMNTEAFF.

The chain has TRBV12-3 or TRBV12-4 and TRBJ1-4; TRBD1 aligns across 9 bases. The CDR3 covers 13 residues. V lost 5 bases to trimming and J lost 9 bases; unmatched junction nucleotides: 4. CDR3 bases: TGTGCCAGCAGTCCCGGGACAGGGAAAAAACTGTTTTTT. It yields the protein CASSPGTGKKLFF.